This entry lists 20 T cell receptor beta chains sequenced from one sample in a study of cytomegalovirus exposure and HLA in healthy donors (dated by TCRdb to 2016 to 2017). Libraries were made using the immunoSEQ multiplex PCR assay. A mixture of 60 forward primers for TCR Vbeta segments and 13 reverse primers for TCR Jbeta segments was used in the multiplex PCR. What TCRdb holds here is the immuneACCESS table cut down to in-frame rearrangements. Part of the clones is not present; checked against another copy, under half of the missing clones reflect an unresolved V gene, and the others are unexplained. This sample is represented by approximately 90,000 clones; roughly 80% of them were singletons. Roughly 3.7% of the sample is in the top ten clones. Sequencing was done on a sample of PBMCs. Receptors originate from a man aged 25-40 years in good health and CMV-seronegative.

Only a few counts were recorded for this clone. The chain uses TRBV6-1 and TRBJ1-2, with D possibly TRBD1 on 6 matching bases. Germline V gene data show CDR1 as MNHNS and CDR2 as SASEGT. CDR3 size: 15 residues. Between the trimmed V and J ends, which lost 7 bases and 5 bases, there was a span of 20 bases. The CDR3 spells CASTPKMSGVYGYTF. DNA for the CDR3: TGTGCCAGCACCCCCAAGATGTCAGGGGTATATGGCTACACCTTC.

The chain is built from TRBV9 and TRBJ2-1, with 9 bases identical to TRBD2. Per germline, CDR1 SGDLS and CDR2 YYNGEE. This CDR3 is 13 amino acids long. The V segment lost 7 bases and the J segment 6 bases; nucleotides outside the gene matches: 5. The CDR3 nucleotides read TGTGCCAGCGGCTTGACTAGCGGCAATGAGCAGTTCTTC. This sequence encodes CASGLTSGNEQFF.

The V and J genes are TRBV28 and TRBJ1-4; no definite D call. With 5 bases removed from V and 8 bases from J, the gap between germline ends came to 9 bases. This CDR3 has 12 residues. The V gene's germline CDR1 is MDHEN and CDR2 SYDVKM. The CDR3 here is CASSPRAEKLFF. The CDR3 DNA reads TGTGCCAGCAGTCCGAGGGCCGAAAAACTGTTTTTT. Variable domain in full (rest from reference TRBV28 and TRBJ1-4): DVKVTQSSRYLVKRTGEKVFLECVQDMDHENMFWYRQDPGLGLRLIYFSYDVKMKEKGDIPEGYSVSREKKERFSLILESASTNQTSMYLCASSPRAEKLFFGSGTQLSVL.

This chain links TRBV19 with TRBJ1-2; D is unclear. CDR3 size: 12 residues. Trimming removed 3 bases from V and 6 bases from J, with 8 bases in between. The germline CDR1 and CDR2 sequences are LNHDA and SQIVND (reference sequence). Written as DNA, the CDR3 is TGTGCCAGTAGTATTTCGGGAAATGGCTACACCTTC. Translated: CASSISGNGYTF.

The V and J genes are TRBV27 and TRBJ2-4, with 10 bases matching TRBD1. J lost 8 bases, V lost 6 bases, and 7 bases had no gene match. Germline-derived CDR1 and CDR2 are MNHEY and SMNVEV (reference sequence). The CDR3 has 14 residues. The CDR3 here is CASSAGTGVDIQYF. The CDR3 DNA follows: TGTGCCAGCAGCGCCGGGACAGGGGTCGACATTCAGTACTTC.

The genes are TRBV27 and TRBJ2-3; 7 bases align to TRBD1. CDR1 and CDR2 (germline): MNHEY, SMNVEV (reference sequence). Trimming took 6 bases from V and 9 from J; bases not matched to a gene: 6. The CDR3 spans 12 residues. The CDR3 protein is CASRARGWTQYF. DNA of the CDR3: TGTGCCAGCAGGGCCAGGGGGTGGACGCAGTATTTT.

About this clone itself: The junction shows a germline mismatch at one end, possibly a read error. V is TRBV7-7 and J is TRBJ2-1; D is possibly TRBD1 (6 bases). The germline gives CDR1 SSHAT, CDR2 FNYEAQ (reference sequence). This CDR3 region has 15 residues. CDR3 nucleotides: TGTGCTAGCAGCCTCGGGACAAGCTCCTACAATGAGCAGTTCTTC. Its translation: CASSLGTSSYNEQFF.

The V call is TRBV6-5, the J call TRBJ1-1; D may be TRBD1 (6 bases). Germline V CDR1 and CDR2: MNHEY, SVGAGI. The CDR3 covers 12 residues. The V end was cut by 7 bases, the J end by 9 bases, with 15 bases between. This chain's CDR3 is CASKDDTGKAFF. CDR3 bases: TGTGCCAGCAAAGACGATACAGGGAAAGCTTTCTTT.

V and J are TRBV28 and TRBJ2-1; 7 bases are a match to TRBD2. Trimming took 3 bases from V and 6 from J; bases not matched to a gene: 8. The CDR3 consists of 15 residues. Looked up from germline, CDR1 is MDHEN and CDR2 is SYDVKM. The CDR3 DNA reads as TGTGCCAGCAGTTTTTCTAGCGGACGAATCAATGAGCAGTTCTTC. Its protein is CASSFSSGRINEQFF.

The rearrangement joins TRBV7-2 to TRBJ2-5; a weak D match, TRBD2 (7 bases). The J call is in doubt because the DNA end fits TRBJ2-7 better. In germline, CDR1 is SGHTA, CDR2 FQGNSA. CDR3 length equals 15 residues. The CDR3 nucleotides read TGTGCCAGCAGCAGCCGGGGGGCCGGCAGGGCCGAGCAGTACTTC. It is translated as CASSSRGAGRAEQYF.

The rearrangement links TRBV6-5 to TRBJ2-2; TRBD1 might be the D (5 bases). The CDR3 is made up of 16 amino acids. Germline V gene sequence: CDR1 MNHEY, CDR2 SVGAGI. The V and J ends lost 2 bases and 6 bases respectively, with 16 bases between them. The CDR3 DNA follows: TGTGCCAGCAGTTACCCCGCAGGGCCAACCCCCGGGGAGCTGTTTTTT. It encodes CASSYPAGPTPGELFF.

The rearrangement joins TRBV18 to TRBJ1-1; perhaps TRBD1 as D (5 bases). CDR1 and CDR2 from the germline V gene are KGHSH and LQKENI. The CDR3 extends over 15 amino acids. V lost 3 bases to trimming and J lost 3 bases, with 14 bases between them. The CDR3 nucleotides read TGTGCCAGCTCACCGTCCCCGACGGGGGACACTGAAGCTTTCTTT. Residues: CASSPSPTGDTEAFF.

This clone was recorded once. The V call is TRBV6-4, the J call TRBJ2-3, with TRBD2 matching over 10 bases. Germline lookup yields CDR1 MRHNA and CDR2 SNTAGT. The CDR3 is 15 residues long. V lost 3 bases and J lost 4; bases outside the gene matches: 4. In DNA form, the CDR3 reads TGTGCCAGCAGTGATAAGCGGGAGGGAGCAGATACGCAGTATTTT. This encodes CASSDKREGADTQYF.

The chain links TRBV19 to TRBJ1-1; D gene unclear. Germline CDR1 reads LNHDA; CDR2 reads SQIVND (reference sequence). The CDR3 loop spans 15 amino acids. Trimming removed 7 bases at V and 0 bases at J, with 15 bases between. The chain's CDR3 is CASTPPGTMNTEAFF. The CDR3 coding sequence is TGTGCCAGTACCCCCCCGGGAACAATGAACACTGAAGCTTTCTTT. Full variable domain (remainder filled in from reference TRBV19 and TRBJ1-1): DGGITQSPKYLFRKEGQNVTLSCEQNLNHDAMYWYRQDPGQGLRLIYYSQIVNDFQKGDIAEGYSVSREKKESFPLTVTSAQKNPTAFYLCASTPPGTMNTEAFFGQGTRLTVV.

The chain combines TRBV7-2 with TRBJ2-2; 9 positions agree with TRBD2. The CDR3 loop spans 14 amino acids. V trimming: 5 bases; J trimming: 6 bases; junction bases outside the gene matches: 4. The germline CDR1 and CDR2 sequences are SGHTA and FQGNSA. For the CDR3, the DNA is TGTGCCAGCAGCGACGGGACTAGCTCCGGGGAGCTGTTTTTT. Amino acids: CASSDGTSSGELFF.

The chain joins TRBV10-2 to TRBJ1-1, with TRBD1 identical over 9 bases. The CDR3 is 13 residues long. Trimming removed 5 bases from V and 3 bases from J; junction bases left unmatched: 1. Looked up from germline, CDR1 is WSHSY and CDR2 is SAAADI. The CDR3 nucleotides read TGCGCCAGCAGTAGGACAGGGGACACTGAAGCTTTCTTT. Protein: CASSRTGDTEAFF.

The rearrangement links TRBV2 to TRBJ2-1, with a weak D call TRBD1 (6 bases). Germline V gene data show CDR1 as SNHLY and CDR2 as FYNNEI. V lost 4 bases, J lost 4 bases, and 11 bases lay in between. The CDR3 runs to 14 residues. The CDR3 is CASSGSDRYNEQFF. CDR3 DNA sequence: TGTGCCAGCAGTGGTTCGGACAGATACAATGAGCAGTTCTTC.

The CDR3 is CASTLMSTEAFF. Here the CDR3 DNA reads TGTGCCAGCACCCTCATGAGCACTGAAGCTTTCTTT. The chain couples TRBV7-9 to TRBJ1-1; D gene ambiguous. This CDR3 comprises 12 residues. Germline-derived CDR1 and CDR2 are SEHNR and FQNEAQ (reference sequence). V was cut by 7 bases and J by 4 bases, with 10 bases left in between. Based on the CDR3 plus reference TRBV7-9 and TRBJ1-1, the full variable domain is DTGVSQNPRHKITKRGQNVTFRCDPISEHNRLYWYRQTLGQGPEFLTYFQNEAQLEKSRLLSDRFSAERPKGSFSTLEIQRTEQGDSAMYLCASTLMSTEAFFGQGTRLTVV.

The chain joins TRBV9 to TRBJ2-3; weak D call: TRBD2 (6 bases). CDR1 is SGDLS and CDR2 is YYNGEE in the germline V gene. This CDR3 is built from 16 residues. V was pared by 4 bases and J by 0 bases, with 15 bases between. The CDR3 region is CASSLGTPSSTDTQYF. The CDR3 DNA follows: TGTGCCAGCAGCCTCGGGACTCCCTCTAGCACAGATACGCAGTATTTT.

J is TRBJ1-1 and V is TRBV29-1; tentatively, D is TRBD1 (6 bases). The germline V gene encodes CDR1 SQVTM and CDR2 ANQGSEA. There are 14 residues in the CDR3. Trimming stripped 5 bases from V and 0 bases from J, with 13 bases between. Written as DNA, the CDR3 is TGCAGCGTTTTCGCGGGGGCGATGAACACTGAAGCTTTCTTT. Protein: CSVFAGAMNTEAFF. Drawing the rest from reference TRBV29-1 and TRBJ1-1, the complete variable domain is SAVISQKPSRDICQRGTSLTIQCQVDSQVTMMFWYRQQPGQSLTLIATANQGSEATYESGFVIDKFPISRPNLTFSTLTVSNMSPEDSSIYLCSVFAGAMNTEAFFGQGTRLTVV.